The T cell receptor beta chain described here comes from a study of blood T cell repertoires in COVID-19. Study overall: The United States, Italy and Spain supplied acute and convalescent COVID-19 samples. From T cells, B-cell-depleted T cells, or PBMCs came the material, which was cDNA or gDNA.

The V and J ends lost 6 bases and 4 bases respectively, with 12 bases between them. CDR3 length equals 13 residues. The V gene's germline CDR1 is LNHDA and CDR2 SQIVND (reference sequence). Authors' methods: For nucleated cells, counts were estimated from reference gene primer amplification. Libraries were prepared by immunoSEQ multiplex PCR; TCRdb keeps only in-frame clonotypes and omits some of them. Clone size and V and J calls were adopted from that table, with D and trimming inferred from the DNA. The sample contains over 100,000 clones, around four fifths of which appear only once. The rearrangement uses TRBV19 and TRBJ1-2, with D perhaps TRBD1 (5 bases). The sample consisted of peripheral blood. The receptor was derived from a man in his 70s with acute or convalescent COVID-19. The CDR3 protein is CASRGGVAYGYTF. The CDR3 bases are TGTGCCAGTAGAGGAGGGGTGGCCTATGGCTACACCTTC.